This TCR beta chain was sequenced in a study of cytomegalovirus exposure and HLA in healthy donors. Across the whole study: HLA-typed donors were the source of approximately 80 million unique TCRs held in an early data release.

Study outcomes and limitations: A later analysis reportedly found fewer N-insertions in an Asian-associated ancestry cluster than the roughly 670-donor mean. A later analysis by the authors found several of the most significant clusters apparently linked to common viral pathogens. Reported results showed that the classifier diagnosed cytomegalovirus status with high specificity and sensitivity.

Comments on this clone: Its cognate antigen is unknown.

The PCR was carried out with 60 Vbeta primers and 13 Jbeta primers. The protocol was immunoSEQ multiplex PCR, while the TCRdb copy is restricted to in-frame clones and leaves out a portion. The repertoire includes some 90,000 clones, around 80% of them detected once, and around 4% sits in the top ten. V dropped 2 bases and J dropped 2 bases, with 15 bases sitting between them. The CDR3 has 15 amino acids. In germline, CDR1 is GTSNPN, CDR2 SVGIG (reference sequence). Source material: PBMCs. The clonotype originates from a male donor in good health and CMV-seropositive. The V gene is TRBV30, the J gene TRBJ1-2, with D perhaps matching TRBD1 (5 bases). The DNA of the CDR3 is TGTGCCTGGAGTATGACGGGACTGAGAAACTATGGCTACACCTTC. Translated, it gives CAWSMTGLRNYGYTF.